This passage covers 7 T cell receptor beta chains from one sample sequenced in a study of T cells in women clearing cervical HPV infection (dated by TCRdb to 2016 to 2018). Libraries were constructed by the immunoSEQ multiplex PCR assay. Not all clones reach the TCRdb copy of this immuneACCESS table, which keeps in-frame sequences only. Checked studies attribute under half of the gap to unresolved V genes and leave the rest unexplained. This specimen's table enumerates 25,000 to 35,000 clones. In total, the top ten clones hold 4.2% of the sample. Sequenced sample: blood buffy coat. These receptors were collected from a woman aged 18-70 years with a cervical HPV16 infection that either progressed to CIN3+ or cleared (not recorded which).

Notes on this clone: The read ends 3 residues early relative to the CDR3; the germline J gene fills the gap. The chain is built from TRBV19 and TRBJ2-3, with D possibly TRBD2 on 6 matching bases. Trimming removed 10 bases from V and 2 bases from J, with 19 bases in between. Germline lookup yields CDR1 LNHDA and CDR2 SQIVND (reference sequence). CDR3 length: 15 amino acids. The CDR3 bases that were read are TGTGCCACGCTTCCGGGGGACTCAAACACAGATACG. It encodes CATLPGDSNTDT. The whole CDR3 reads CATLPGDSNTDTQYF.

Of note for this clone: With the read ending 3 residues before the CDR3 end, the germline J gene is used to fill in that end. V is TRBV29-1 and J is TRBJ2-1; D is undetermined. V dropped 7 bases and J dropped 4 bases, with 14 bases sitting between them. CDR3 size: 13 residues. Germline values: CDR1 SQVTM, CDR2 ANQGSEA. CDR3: CSAETPRYNEQFF. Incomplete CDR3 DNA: TGCAGCGCGGAAACCCCCAGGTACAATGAG.

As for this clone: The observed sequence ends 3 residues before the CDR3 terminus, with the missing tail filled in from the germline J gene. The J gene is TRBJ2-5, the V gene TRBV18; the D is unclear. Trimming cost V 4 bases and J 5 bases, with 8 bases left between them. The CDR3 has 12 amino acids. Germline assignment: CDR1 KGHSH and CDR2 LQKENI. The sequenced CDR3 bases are TGTGCCAGCTCACTCGAGGTGGAGACC. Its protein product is CASSLEVET. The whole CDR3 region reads CASSLEVETQYF.

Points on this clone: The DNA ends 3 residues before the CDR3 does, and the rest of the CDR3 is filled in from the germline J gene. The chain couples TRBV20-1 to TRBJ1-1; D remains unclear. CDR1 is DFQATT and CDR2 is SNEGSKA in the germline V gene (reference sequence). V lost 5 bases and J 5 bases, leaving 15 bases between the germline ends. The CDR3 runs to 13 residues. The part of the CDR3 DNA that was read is TGCAGTGCTGGGAGCGGTTCGGGGACTGAA. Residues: CSAGSGSGTE. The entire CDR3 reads CSAGSGSGTEAFF.

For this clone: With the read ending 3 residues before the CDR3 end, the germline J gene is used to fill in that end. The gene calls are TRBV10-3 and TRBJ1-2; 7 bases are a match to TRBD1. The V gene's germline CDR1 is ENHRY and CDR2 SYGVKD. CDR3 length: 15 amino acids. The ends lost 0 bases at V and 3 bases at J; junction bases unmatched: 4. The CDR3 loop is CAISESDRDDYGYTF. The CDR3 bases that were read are TGTGCCATCAGTGAGTCCGACAGGGACGACTATGGC.

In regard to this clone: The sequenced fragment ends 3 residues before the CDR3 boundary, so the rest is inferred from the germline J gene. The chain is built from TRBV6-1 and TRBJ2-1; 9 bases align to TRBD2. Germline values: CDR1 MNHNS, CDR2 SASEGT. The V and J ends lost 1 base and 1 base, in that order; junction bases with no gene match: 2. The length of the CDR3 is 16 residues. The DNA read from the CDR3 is TGTGCCAGCAGTGAAGAGGCGGGGGGGTCCTACAATGAG. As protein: CASSEEAGGSYNE. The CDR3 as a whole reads CASSEEAGGSYNEQFF.

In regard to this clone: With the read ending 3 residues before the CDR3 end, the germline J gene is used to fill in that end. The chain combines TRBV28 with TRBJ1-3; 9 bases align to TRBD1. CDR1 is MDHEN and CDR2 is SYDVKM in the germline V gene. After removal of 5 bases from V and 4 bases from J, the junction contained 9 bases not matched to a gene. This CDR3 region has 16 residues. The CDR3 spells CASSPRDRVSGNTIYF. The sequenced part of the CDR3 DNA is TGTGCCAGCAGTCCAAGGGACAGGGTGTCCGGAAACACC.